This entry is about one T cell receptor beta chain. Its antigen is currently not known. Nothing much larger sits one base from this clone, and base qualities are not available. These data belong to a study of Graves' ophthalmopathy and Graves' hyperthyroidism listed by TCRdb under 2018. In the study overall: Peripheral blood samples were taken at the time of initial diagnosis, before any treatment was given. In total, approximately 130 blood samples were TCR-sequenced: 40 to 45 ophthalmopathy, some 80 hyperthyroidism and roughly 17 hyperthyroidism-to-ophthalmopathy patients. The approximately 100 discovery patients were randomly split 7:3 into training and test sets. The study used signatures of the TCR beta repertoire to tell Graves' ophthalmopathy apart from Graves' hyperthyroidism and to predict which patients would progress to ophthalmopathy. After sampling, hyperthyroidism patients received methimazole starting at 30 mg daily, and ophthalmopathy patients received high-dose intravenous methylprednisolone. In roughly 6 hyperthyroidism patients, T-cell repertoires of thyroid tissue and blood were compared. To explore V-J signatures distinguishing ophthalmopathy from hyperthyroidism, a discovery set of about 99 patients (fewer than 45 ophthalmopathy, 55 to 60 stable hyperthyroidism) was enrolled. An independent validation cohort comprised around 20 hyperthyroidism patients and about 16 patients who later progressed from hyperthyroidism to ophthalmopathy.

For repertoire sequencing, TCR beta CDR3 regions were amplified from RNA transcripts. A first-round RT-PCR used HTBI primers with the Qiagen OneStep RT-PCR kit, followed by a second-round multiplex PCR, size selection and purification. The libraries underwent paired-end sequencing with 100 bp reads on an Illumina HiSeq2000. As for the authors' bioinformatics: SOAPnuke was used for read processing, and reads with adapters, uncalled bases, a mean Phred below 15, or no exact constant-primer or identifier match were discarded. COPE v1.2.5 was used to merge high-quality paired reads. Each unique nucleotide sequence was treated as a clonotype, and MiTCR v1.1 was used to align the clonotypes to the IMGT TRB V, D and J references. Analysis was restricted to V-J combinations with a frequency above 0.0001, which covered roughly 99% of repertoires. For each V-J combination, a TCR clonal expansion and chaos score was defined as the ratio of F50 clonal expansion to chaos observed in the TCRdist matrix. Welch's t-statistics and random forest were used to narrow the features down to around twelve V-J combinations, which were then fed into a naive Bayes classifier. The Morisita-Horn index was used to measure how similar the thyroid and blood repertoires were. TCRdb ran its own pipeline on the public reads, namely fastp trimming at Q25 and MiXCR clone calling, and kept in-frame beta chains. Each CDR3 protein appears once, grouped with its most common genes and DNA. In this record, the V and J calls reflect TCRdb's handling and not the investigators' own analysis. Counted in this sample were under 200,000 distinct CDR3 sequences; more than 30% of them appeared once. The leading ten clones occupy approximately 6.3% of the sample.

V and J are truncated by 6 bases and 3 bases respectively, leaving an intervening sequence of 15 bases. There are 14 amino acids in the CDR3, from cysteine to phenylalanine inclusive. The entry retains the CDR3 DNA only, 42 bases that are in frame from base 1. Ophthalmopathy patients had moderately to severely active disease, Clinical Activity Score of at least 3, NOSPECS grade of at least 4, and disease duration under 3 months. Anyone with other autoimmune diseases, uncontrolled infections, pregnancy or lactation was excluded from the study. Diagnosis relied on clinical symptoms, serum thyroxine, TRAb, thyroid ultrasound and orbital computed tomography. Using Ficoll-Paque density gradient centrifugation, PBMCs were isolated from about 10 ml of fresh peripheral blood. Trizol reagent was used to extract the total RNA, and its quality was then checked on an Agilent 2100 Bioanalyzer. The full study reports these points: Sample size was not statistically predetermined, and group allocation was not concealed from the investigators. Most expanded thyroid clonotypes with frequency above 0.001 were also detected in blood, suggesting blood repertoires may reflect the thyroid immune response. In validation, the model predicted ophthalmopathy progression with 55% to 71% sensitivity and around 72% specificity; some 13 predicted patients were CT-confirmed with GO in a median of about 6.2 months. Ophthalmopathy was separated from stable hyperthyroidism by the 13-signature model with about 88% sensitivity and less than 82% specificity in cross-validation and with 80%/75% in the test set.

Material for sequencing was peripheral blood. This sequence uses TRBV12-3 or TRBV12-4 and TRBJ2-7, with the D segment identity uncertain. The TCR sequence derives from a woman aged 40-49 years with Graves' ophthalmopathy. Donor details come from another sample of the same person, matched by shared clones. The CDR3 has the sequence CASSPLRPLYEQYF. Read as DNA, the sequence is TGTGCCAGCAGCCCCTTACGACCTCTCTACGAGCAGTACTTC.